The entry below gives a single TCR beta chain sequence along with its context. This clonotype showed up just a few times. The clone's antigen remains unknown. An end of the junction differs from the germline gene, which may be a read error. The sample belongs to a study of CDR3 diversity in severe acne (dated by TCRdb to between 2018 and 2021). From the cysteine up to the phenylalanine, the CDR3 has a length of 12 residues. The read is trimmed to its CDR3 DNA, 36 bases read in frame from base 1. The germline V gene encodes CDR1 WSHSY and CDR2 SAAADI. Library preparation used PCR. Sequencing relied on an Illumina HiSeq 2000. The public sequencing data were trimmed at Q25 with fastp and processed into clonotypes with MiXCR by TCRdb, which kept only in-frame beta chains. All rows with the same CDR3 protein become a single entry with the most common DNA and genes. The table for this sample lists approximately 90,000 distinct CDR3 sequences; approximately 52% of them were counted only once. The ten largest clones add up to roughly 9.1% of the sample.

The TCR sequence derives from a male donor in good health, serving as a control. The chain is made from TRBV10-2 and TRBJ1-2; TRBD1 might be the D gene, on 6 matching bases. Sequenced: blood. In nucleotides, the sequence is TGCGCCAGCAGTGATAGGAGAGGGGACACGGTCTTC. The translation is CASSDRRGDTVF.